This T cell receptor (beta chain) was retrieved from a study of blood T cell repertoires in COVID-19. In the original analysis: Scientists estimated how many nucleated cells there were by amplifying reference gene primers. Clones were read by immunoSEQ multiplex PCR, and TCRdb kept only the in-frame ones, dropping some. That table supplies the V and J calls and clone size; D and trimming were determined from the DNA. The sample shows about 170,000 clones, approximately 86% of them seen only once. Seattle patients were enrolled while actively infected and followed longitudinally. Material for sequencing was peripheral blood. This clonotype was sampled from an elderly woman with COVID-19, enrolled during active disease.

Written as DNA, the CDR3 is TGTGCCAGCAGTCGACAGGGATTGGGGGGATATGGCTACACCTTC. It yields the protein CASSRQGLGGYGYTF. The chain joins TRBV27 to TRBJ1-2; TRBD1 matches at 7 bases. Germline CDR1 is MNHEY and CDR2 is SMNVEV (reference sequence). V gave up 5 bases and J gave up 5 bases; unmatched junction bases: 11. The CDR3 is made up of 15 amino acids.